One sample yielded the 4 T cell receptor beta chains listed below, sequenced in a study of blood T cell repertoires in COVID-19. Sequencing was performed with immunoSEQ multiplex PCR; in TCRdb, only in-frame clones are kept and a portion is missing. The data hold about 380,000 clones, with 87% observed a single time. Sequences were obtained from PBMCs or T cells enriched from blood (not recorded which). The receptors here all came from a woman in her twenties or thirties who had recovered from COVID-19.

J is TRBJ2-1 and V is TRBV9; 7 positions match TRBD1. With V trimmed by 3 bases and J by 7 bases, 7 bases remained unmatched. Germline CDR1 is SGDLS and CDR2 is YYNGEE. This CDR3 spans 14 amino acids. The CDR3 DNA sequence: TGTGCCAGCAGCGCCCCGGGACAGAGGAATGAGCAGTTCTTC. Encoded protein: CASSAPGQRNEQFF.

The gene calls are TRBV7-9 and TRBJ1-2, with TRBD1 identical over 7 bases. Germline CDR1 is SEHNR and CDR2 is FQNEAQ (reference sequence). CDR3 length: 15 residues. J lost 8 bases, V lost 4 bases, and 13 bases had no gene match. CDR3 sequence reads: CASSSRSGTVWGYTF. CDR3 in DNA: TGTGCCAGCAGCTCGCGTTCCGGGACAGTATGGGGCTACACCTTC.

The J gene is TRBJ2-3, the V gene TRBV29-1, with D possibly being TRBD2 (6 bases). The V gene's germline CDR1 is SQVTM and CDR2 ANQGSEA. The V and J ends lost 4 bases and 2 bases respectively, with 13 bases between them. CDR3 length: 14 residues. CDR3 region: CSVVGGTYTDTQYF. The CDR3 DNA sequence: TGCAGCGTTGTTGGCGGGACTTACACAGATACGCAGTATTTT.

The chain links TRBV24-1 to TRBJ2-5, with D possibly being TRBD2 (5 bases). CDR3 length: 14 amino acids. The germline CDR1 and CDR2 sequences are KGHDR and SFDVKD. The V and J ends lost 3 bases and 2 bases respectively, with 9 bases between them. The CDR3 coding sequence is TGTGCCACCAGTGATCGGACTGATCAAGAGACCCAGTACTTC. This sequence encodes CATSDRTDQETQYF.